The present entry profiles one TCR beta chain with its context. The antigen is not known. V shed 6 bases and J shed 7 bases, with 12 bases lying between them. Germline CDR1 reads WSHSY; CDR2 reads SAAADI. The CDR3 is 13 amino acids. Execution of the assay was at deep level. Sequencing was performed with immunoSEQ multiplex PCR; in TCRdb, only in-frame clones are kept and a portion is missing. The sample lists millions of clones, 93% seen once, with about 0.37% in the top ten. These data belong to a study of shared clonotypes between healthy human individuals. Study-wide results and caveats: Rarefaction demonstrated incomplete sorted-subset sequencing despite large depth.

The gene calls are TRBV10-2 and TRBJ1-4; tentative D call: TRBD1 (6 bases). The source of this sequence is a man aged 18 to 30 in good health. Some clones in this sample may be carry-over from other donors' samples. The sequencing input was naive CD4+ T cells from PBMCs. The subset denotes: CD45RA+ positively selected. CDR3 coding DNA: TGCGCCAGCAGACCGACAGGTACTGAAAAACTGTTTTTT. Translation: CASRPTGTEKLFF.